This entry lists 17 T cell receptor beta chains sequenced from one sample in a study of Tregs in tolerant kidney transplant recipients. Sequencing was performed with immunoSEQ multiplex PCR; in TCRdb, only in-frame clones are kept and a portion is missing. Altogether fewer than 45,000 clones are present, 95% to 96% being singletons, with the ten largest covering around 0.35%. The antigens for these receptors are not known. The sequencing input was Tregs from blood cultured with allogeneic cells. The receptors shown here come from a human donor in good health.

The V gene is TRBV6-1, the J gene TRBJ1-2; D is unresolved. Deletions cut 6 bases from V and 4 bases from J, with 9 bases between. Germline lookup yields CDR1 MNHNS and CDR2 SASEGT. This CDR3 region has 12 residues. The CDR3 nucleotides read TGTGCCAGCAGACTAGAGGGCTATGGCTACACCTTC. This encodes CASRLEGYGYTF.

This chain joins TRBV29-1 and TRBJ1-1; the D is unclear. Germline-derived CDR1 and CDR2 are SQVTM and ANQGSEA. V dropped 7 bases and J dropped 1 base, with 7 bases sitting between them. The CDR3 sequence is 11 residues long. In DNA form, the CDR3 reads TGCAGCGCCCATAGGAACACTGAAGCTTTCTTT. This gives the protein CSAHRNTEAFF. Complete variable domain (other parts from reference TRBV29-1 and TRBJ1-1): SAVISQKPSRDICQRGTSLTIQCQVDSQVTMMFWYRQQPGQSLTLIATANQGSEATYESGFVIDKFPISRPNLTFSTLTVSNMSPEDSSIYLCSAHRNTEAFFGQGTRLTVV.

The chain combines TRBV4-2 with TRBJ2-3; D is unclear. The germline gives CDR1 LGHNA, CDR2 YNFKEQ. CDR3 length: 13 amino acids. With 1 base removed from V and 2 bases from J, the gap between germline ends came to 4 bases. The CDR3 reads CASSQGHTDTQYF. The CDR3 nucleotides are TGTGCCAGCAGCCAAGGCCACACAGATACGCAGTATTTT.

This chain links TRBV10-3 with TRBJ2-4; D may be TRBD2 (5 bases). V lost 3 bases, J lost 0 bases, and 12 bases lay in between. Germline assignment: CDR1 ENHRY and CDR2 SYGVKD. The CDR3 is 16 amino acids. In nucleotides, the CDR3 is TGTGCCATCAGTGAAAGGGAAGGACTAGCCAAAAACATTCAGTACTTC. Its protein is CAISEREGLAKNIQYF.

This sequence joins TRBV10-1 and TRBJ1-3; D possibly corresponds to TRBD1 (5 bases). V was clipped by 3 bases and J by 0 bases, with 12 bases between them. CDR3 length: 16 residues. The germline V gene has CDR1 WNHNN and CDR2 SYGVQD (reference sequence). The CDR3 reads CASSESGALSGNTIYF. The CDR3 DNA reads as TGCGCCAGCAGTGAATCTGGGGCTCTCTCTGGAAACACCATATATTTT.

The CDR3 sequence: CASSFRDRGLQETQYF. CDR3 coding DNA: TGTGCCAGCAGCTTCCGGGACAGGGGTCTTCAAGAGACCCAGTACTTC. The rearrangement joins TRBV11-2 to TRBJ2-5; TRBD1 matches at 10 bases. The germline CDR1 and CDR2 sequences are SGHAT and FQNNGV. The CDR3 is 16 residues long. With V trimmed by 3 bases and J by 2 bases, 6 bases remained unmatched.

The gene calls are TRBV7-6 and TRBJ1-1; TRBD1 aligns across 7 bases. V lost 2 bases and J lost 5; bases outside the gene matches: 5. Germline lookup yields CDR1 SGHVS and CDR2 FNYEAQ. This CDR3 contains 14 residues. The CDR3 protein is CASSLRGPGTEAFF. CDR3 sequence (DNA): TGTGCCAGCAGCTTAAGGGGGCCGGGGACTGAAGCTTTCTTT.

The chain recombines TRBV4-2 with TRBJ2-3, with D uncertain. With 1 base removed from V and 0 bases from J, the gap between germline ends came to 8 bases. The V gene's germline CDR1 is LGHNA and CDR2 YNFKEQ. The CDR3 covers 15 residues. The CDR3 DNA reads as TGTGCCAGCAGCCAAGCGTCCCTCAGCACAGATACGCAGTATTTT. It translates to CASSQASLSTDTQYF.

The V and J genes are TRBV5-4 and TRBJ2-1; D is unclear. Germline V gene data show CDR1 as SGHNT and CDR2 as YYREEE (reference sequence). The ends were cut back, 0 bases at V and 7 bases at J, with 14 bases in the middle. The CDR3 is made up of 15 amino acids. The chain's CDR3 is CASSLGSNSRNEQFF. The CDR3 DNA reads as TGTGCCAGCAGCTTGGGGTCCAATTCGAGAAATGAGCAGTTCTTC. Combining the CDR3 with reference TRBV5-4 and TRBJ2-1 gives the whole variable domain ETGVTQSPTHLIKTRGQQVTLRCSSQSGHNTVSWYQQALGQGPQFIFQYYREEENGRGNFPPRFSGLQFPNYSSELNVNALELDDSALYLCASSLGSNSRNEQFFGPGTRLTVL.

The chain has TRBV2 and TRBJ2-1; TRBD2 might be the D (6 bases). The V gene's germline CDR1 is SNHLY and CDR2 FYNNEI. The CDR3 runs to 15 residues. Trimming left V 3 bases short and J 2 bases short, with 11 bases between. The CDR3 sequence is CASSEARGAYNEQFF. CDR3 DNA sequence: TGTGCCAGCAGTGAGGCTCGCGGGGCCTACAATGAGCAGTTCTTC.

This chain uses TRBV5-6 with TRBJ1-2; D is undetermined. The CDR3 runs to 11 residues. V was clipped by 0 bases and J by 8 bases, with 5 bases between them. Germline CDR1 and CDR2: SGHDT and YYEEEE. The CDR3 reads CASSLGYGYTF. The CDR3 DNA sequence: TGTGCCAGCAGCTTGGGTTACGGCTACACCTTC.

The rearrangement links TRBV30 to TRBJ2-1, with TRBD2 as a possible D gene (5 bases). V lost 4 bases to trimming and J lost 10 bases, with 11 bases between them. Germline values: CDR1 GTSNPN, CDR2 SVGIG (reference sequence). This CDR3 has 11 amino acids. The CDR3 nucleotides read TGTGCCTGGAACCACGAGCGGGAGCAGTTCTTC. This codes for CAWNHEREQFF.

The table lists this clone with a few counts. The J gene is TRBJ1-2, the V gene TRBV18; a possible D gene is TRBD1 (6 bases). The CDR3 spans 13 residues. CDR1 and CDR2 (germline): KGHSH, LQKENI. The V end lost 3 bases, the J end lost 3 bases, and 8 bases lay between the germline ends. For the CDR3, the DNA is TGTGCCAGCTCACCCAACAGGGACTATGGCTACACCTTC. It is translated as CASSPNRDYGYTF.

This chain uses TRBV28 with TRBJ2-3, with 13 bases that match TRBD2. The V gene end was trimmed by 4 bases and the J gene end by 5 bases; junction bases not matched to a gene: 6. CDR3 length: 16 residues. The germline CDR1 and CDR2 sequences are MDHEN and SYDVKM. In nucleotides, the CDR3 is TGTGCCAGCAGTTCAAGACTAGCGGGAGGTTTAGATACGCAGTATTTT. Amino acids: CASSSRLAGGLDTQYF. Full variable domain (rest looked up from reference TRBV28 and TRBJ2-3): DVKVTQSSRYLVKRTGEKVFLECVQDMDHENMFWYRQDPGLGLRLIYFSYDVKMKEKGDIPEGYSVSREKKERFSLILESASTNQTSMYLCASSSRLAGGLDTQYFGPGTRLTVL.

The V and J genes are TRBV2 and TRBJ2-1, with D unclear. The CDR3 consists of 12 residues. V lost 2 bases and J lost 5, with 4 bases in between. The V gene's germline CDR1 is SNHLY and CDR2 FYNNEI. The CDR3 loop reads CASSEPHNEQFF. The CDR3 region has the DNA TGTGCCAGCAGTGAACCCCACAATGAGCAGTTCTTC.

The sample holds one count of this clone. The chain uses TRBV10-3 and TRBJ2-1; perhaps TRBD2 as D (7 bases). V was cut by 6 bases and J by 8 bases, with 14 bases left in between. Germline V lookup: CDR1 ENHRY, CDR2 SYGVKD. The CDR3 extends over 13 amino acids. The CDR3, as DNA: TGTGCCATCAGGGGGGCGGGGAGGGATGAGCAGTTCTTC. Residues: CAIRGAGRDEQFF.

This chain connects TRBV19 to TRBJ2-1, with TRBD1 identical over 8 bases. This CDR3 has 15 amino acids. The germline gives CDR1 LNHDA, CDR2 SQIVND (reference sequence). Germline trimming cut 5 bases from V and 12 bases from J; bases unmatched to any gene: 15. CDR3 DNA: TGTGCCAGTAGTCCCGTGGGACAGGCGAGCGAGGCGCAGTTCTTC. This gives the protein CASSPVGQASEAQFF.